This T cell receptor (beta chain) was sequenced during a study of cytomegalovirus exposure and HLA in healthy donors. Study-wide results and caveats: It was 164 TCR beta chains that were listed as cytomegalovirus-associated.

With 60 Vbeta and 13 Jbeta primers, the PCR was carried out. The table came from immunoSEQ multiplex PCR; TCRdb's copy has only in-frame clones and leaves some out. The data contain about 150,000 clones, 50% to 75% of them singletons. Points on this clone: What it binds is not known.

The CDR3 has 12 residues. Germline-derived CDR1 and CDR2 are SQVTM and ANQGSEA. The V end lost 5 bases, the J end lost 2 bases, and 10 bases lay between the germline ends. The sample taken for sequencing was PBMCs. The chain has TRBV29-1 and TRBJ2-7; unclear D gene. This TCR was recovered from a young woman in good health and CMV-seropositive. DNA for the CDR3: TGCAGCGTTTTTCTGAGCCCCTACGAGCAGTACTTC. Its protein is CSVFLSPYEQYF.